This T cell receptor (beta chain) is drawn from a study of chemoradiotherapy in HPV16-positive cancers. Notes on this clone: Antigen: not known.

Findings of the study overall: Non-HPV-specific T cells did not expand in tumors during treatment, whereas candidate HPV-specific clones and E7-related motifs did. HPV-specific T cells were functionally defined from only a couple of HPV16-positive patients.

The V gene lost 3 bases and the J gene lost 2 bases, with 11 bases spanning the gap. Germline V lookup: CDR1 SGHTA, CDR2 FQGNSA. The CDR3 has 14 amino acids. Samples were taken several times over chemoradiotherapy. The method was immunoSEQ multiplex PCR; TCRdb's version includes in-frame clones alone and lacks a portion of them. Seen here are about 6,400 clones, roughly 80% observed once, and the top ten hold approximately 8.1%. The genes are TRBV7-2 and TRBJ2-7; D could derive from TRBD1 or TRBD2 (5 bases each). This TCR was sampled from a human donor with HPV-associated anogenital cancer. Here the sequenced sample was tumor tissue, taken from a patient who underwent chemoradiotherapy. CDR3 in DNA: TGTGCCAGCAGCTTCGGATGGGGGACCTACGAGCAGTACTTC. It specifies CASSFGWGTYEQYF.